The clone carrying this TCR beta chain was picked up many times. No antigen is known for it. Genomic DNA acted as the template from which TCR beta VDJ combination and CDR3 sequence profiling were carried out. Via MiXCR, TCRdb re-called the reads, giving one row per CDR3 protein. This sample has a few hundred thousand distinct CDR3 sequences; about a third occur once, and the top ten carry less than 1%. Trimming removed 7 bases from V and 8 bases from J, with 9 bases in between. Germline loops: CDR1 WSHSY, CDR2 SAAADI. The CDR3 consists of 12 residues. The data are from a study of CD8+CD57+ T cells in acquired aplastic anemia. The overall study: CD4+ and CD8+ cells, once sorted, gave DNA averaging approximately 3.4 ug.

Previously, flow cytometry had revealed CD8+CD57+ cell expansion in the patients chosen for sequencing. The enrolled patients all had severe acquired aplastic anemia. Notes on the study in general: Fewer than 35 sequences, all CD8+ CDR3, were shared between patients and controls.

Material: sorted CD4+, CD8+, or CD8+CD57+ T cells (not recorded which) from PBMCs. The rearrangement links TRBV10-2 to TRBJ1-6; no clear D. The TCR originated in a human donor with aplastic anemia. DNA of the CDR3: TGCGCCAGCACCCGGTCGGATTCACCCCTCCACTTT. Translation: CASTRSDSPLHF.